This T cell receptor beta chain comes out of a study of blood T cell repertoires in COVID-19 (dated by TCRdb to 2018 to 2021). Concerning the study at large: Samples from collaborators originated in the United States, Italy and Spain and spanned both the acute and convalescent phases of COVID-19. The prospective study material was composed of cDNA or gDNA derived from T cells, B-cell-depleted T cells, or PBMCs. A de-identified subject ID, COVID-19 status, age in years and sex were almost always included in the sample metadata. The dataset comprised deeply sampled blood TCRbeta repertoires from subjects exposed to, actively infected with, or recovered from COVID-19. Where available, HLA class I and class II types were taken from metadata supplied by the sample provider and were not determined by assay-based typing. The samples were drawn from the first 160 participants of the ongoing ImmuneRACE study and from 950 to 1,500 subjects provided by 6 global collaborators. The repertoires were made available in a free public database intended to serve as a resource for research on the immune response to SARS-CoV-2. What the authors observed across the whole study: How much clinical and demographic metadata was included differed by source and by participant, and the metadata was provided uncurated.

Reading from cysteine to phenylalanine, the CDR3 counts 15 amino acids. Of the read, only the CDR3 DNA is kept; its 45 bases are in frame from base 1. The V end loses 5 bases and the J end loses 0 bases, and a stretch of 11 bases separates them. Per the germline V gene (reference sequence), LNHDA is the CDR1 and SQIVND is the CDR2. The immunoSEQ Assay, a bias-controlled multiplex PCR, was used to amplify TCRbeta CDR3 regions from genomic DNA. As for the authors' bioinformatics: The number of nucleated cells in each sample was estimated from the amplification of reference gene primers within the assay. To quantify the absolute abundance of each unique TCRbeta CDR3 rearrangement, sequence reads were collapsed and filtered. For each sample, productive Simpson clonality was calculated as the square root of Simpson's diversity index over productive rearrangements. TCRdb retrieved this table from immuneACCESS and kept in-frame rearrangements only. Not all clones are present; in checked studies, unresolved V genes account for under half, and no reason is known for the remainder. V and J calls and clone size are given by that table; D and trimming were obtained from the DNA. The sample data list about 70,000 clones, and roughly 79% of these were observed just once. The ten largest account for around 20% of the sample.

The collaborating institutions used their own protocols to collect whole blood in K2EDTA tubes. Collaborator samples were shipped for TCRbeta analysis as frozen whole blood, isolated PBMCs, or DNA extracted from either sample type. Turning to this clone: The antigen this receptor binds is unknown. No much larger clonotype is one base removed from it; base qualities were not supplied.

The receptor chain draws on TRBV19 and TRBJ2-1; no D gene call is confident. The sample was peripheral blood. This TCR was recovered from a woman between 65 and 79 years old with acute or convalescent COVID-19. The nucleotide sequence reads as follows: TGTGCCAGTAGTCCGACATCTTACTCCTACAATGAGCAGTTCTTC. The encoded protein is CASSPTSYSYNEQFF.